This T cell receptor (beta chain) comes out of a study of beta chain features in type 1 diabetes. What was sequenced were expressed TCRB transcripts, since all of the isolated RNA had been reverse transcribed. Clones were sequenced by immunoSEQ multiplex PCR, and TCRdb holds only the in-frame ones, with some missing. The sample lists roughly 730,000 clones, 13% occurring once. The study, taken as a whole, reports: Type 1 diabetes patients had TCRB CDR3s that were shorter (moderately but significantly so) in all four CD4+ subsets. Because the template was cDNA, high-expressing cells might be over-represented.

The CDR3 totals 13 residues. Germline loops: CDR1 MNHEY, CDR2 SVGAGI. Deletions cut 2 bases from V and 4 bases from J, with 5 bases between. To note about this clone: Its antigen is not identified.

This rearrangement joins TRBV6-5 to TRBJ2-2; no clear D gene. This TCR derives from a young man with type 1 diabetes. The sample consisted of naive CD4+ T cells from blood. The DNA for the CDR3 is TGTGCCAGCAGTTACGTAGTCACCGGGGAGCTGTTTTTT. This codes for CASSYVVTGELFF.